The 11 T cell receptor beta chains listed next were all sequenced from one sample in a study of blood T cell repertoires in COVID-19. Here immunoSEQ multiplex PCR was the method, and the copy in TCRdb shows in-frame clones only, minus some. The repertoire consists of 300,000 or so clones, with around 89% occurring once and the leading ten covering more than 6.5%. Sequenced: peripheral blood. The receptors were sampled from a woman in her 30s who had recovered from COVID-19.

The gene calls are TRBV27 and TRBJ2-7; 8 positions match TRBD2. The CDR3 covers 15 residues. Germline lookup yields CDR1 MNHEY and CDR2 SMNVEV (reference sequence). The ends lost 5 bases at V and 9 bases at J; junction bases unmatched: 15. The CDR3 protein is CASSDLGGARSVQYF. The CDR3 DNA reads TGTGCCAGCAGTGACCTCGGGGGGGCCAGGTCGGTGCAGTACTTC.

This clone was picked up a small number of times. V and J are TRBV6-2 or TRBV6-3 and TRBJ2-3; D is uncertain. V shed 4 bases and J shed 3 bases, with 2 bases lying between them. The CDR3 length is 11 residues. Germline V lookup: CDR1 MNHEY, CDR2 SVGEGT. As DNA, the CDR3 is TGTGCCAGCAGTTCTACAGATACGCAGTATTTT. Translating it yields CASSSTDTQYF.

This sequence joins TRBV25-1 and TRBJ1-2, with 7 bases identical to TRBD1. CDR3 length: 15 amino acids. CDR1 MGHDK and CDR2 SYGVNS come from the germline V gene. After removal of 11 bases from V and 5 bases from J, the junction contained 17 bases not matched to a gene. The CDR3, as DNA: TGTGCCCCGGGGCAGGGGGTTTATAGTAATTATGGCTACACCTTC. This codes for CAPGQGVYSNYGYTF.

The V call is TRBV3-1 (or the pseudogene TRBV3-2), the J call TRBJ2-7; TRBD2 matches 8 bases. The junction had 8 bases not matched to a gene; V was cut back by 1 base and J by 3 bases. The germline V gene has CDR1 LGHDT and CDR2 YNNKEL (reference sequence). This CDR3 has 16 amino acids. The CDR3 region is CASSQAHSGGYYEQYF. The CDR3 DNA is TGTGCCAGCAGCCAAGCCCACAGCGGGGGATACTACGAGCAGTACTTC.

The V gene is TRBV28, the J gene TRBJ1-1, with 7 bases aligning to TRBD1. This CDR3 spans 18 amino acids. With V trimmed by 3 bases and J by 1 base, 14 bases remained unmatched. Germline assignment: CDR1 MDHEN and CDR2 SYDVKM. In nucleotides, the CDR3 is TGTGCCAGCAGTTTCTACGGCGCGGGGGGACAGAAGAACACTGAAGCTTTCTTT. Its translation: CASSFYGAGGQKNTEAFF.

The V call is TRBV29-1, the J call TRBJ1-2; tentatively, D is TRBD1 (5 bases). Germline assignment: CDR1 SQVTM and CDR2 ANQGSEA. The CDR3 sequence is 12 residues long. Trimming stripped 6 bases from V and 6 bases from J, with 14 bases between. The CDR3 reads CSVPPTGDGYTF. Here the CDR3 DNA reads TGCAGCGTCCCCCCGACGGGGGATGGCTACACCTTC.

The rearrangement uses TRBV12-3 or TRBV12-4 and TRBJ2-7; maybe TRBD2 (5 bases). Trimming shortened V by 4 bases and J by 5 bases, and 9 bases separated the two germline ends. There are 12 residues in the CDR3. This CDR3 is CASSSGVDEQYF. The CDR3 DNA follows: TGTGCCAGCAGTTCCGGGGTAGACGAGCAGTACTTC.

This chain joins TRBV5-4 and TRBJ2-4; 7 bases fit TRBD2. Germline CDR1 and CDR2: SGHNT and YYREEE (reference sequence). This CDR3 contains 15 residues. The V gene end was trimmed by 0 bases and the J gene end by 1 base; junction bases not matched to a gene: 1. The CDR3 spells CASSLAGGAKNIQYF. Written as DNA, the CDR3 is TGTGCCAGCAGCTTGGCCGGGGGGGCCAAAAACATTCAGTACTTC.

The genes are TRBV7-3 and TRBJ2-2; tentatively, D is TRBD2 (6 bases). The CDR3 length is 14 residues. V was shortened by 2 bases and J by 6 bases, with 10 bases between the two germline ends. CDR1 and CDR2 from the germline V gene are SGHTA and FQGTGA. CDR3 sequence: CASSLGRGSGELFF. Here the CDR3 DNA reads TGTGCCAGCAGCTTAGGTCGGGGGTCCGGGGAGCTGTTTTTT.

This rearrangement joins TRBV9 to TRBJ2-7, with a tentative D call TRBD1 (6 bases). Trimming stripped 4 bases from V and 3 bases from J, with 11 bases between. Germline CDR1 SGDLS, CDR2 YYNGEE. The CDR3 has 13 amino acids. CDR3 amino acids: CASSPSTGYEQYF. CDR3 nucleotides: TGTGCCAGCAGCCCCTCGACAGGCTACGAGCAGTACTTC.

This chain uses TRBV19 with TRBJ1-6; 11 positions match TRBD1. Trimming cost V 9 bases and J 0 bases; bases outside gene matches: 7. The CDR3 is 17 amino acids. The germline CDR1 and CDR2 sequences are LNHDA and SQIVND (reference sequence). The DNA for the CDR3 is TGTGCCAGGACTCGGACAGGGGGCAGCTCCTATAATTCACCCCTCCACTTT. Protein sequence: CARTRTGGSSYNSPLHF. The full variable domain, completed using reference TRBV19 and TRBJ1-6, is DGGITQSPKYLFRKEGQNVTLSCEQNLNHDAMYWYRQDPGQGLRLIYYSQIVNDFQKGDIAEGYSVSREKKESFPLTVTSAQKNPTAFYLCARTRTGGSSYNSPLHFGNGTRLTVT.